Many counts were recorded for the clone carrying this TCR beta chain. This sample was taken from a study of Graves' ophthalmopathy and Graves' hyperthyroidism. Patients newly diagnosed with hyperthyroidism, under 2 months' duration, were aged 18 to 65, the study reports. TCR beta CDR3 regions were amplified from RNA transcripts. HTBI-primed first-round RT-PCR preceded second-round multiplex PCR. TCRdb reanalysed the multiplex PCR reads using MiXCR and keeps one entry per CDR3 protein. The top ten hold approximately 7% of the sample, which has about 400,000 distinct CDR3 sequences, just over 15% seen once. V trimming: 6 bases; J trimming: 3 bases; junction bases outside the gene matches: 6. The CDR3 has 14 residues. From germline, CDR1 is SEHNR and CDR2 FQNEAQ (reference sequence).

Source material: peripheral blood. The J gene is TRBJ1-2, the V gene TRBV7-9; 8 bases agree with TRBD1. The origin of this receptor is a woman aged 18-29 years with stable Graves' hyperthyroidism. CDR3 sequence: CASRTSGGDYGYTF. Written as DNA, the CDR3 is TGTGCCAGCAGGACCTCAGGGGGCGACTATGGCTACACCTTC.